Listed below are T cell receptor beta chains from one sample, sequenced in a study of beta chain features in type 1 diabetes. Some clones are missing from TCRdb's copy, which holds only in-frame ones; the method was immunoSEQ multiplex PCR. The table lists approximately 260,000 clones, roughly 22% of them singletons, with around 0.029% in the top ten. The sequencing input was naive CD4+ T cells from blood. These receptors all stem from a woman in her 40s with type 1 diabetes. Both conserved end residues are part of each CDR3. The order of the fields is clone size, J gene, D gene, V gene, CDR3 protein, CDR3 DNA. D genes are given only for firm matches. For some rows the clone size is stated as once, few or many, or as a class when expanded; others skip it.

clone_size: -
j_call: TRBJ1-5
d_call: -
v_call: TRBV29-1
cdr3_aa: CSVVGGIDQPQHF
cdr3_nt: TGCAGCGTTGTAGGAGGCATCGACCAGCCCCAGCATTTT

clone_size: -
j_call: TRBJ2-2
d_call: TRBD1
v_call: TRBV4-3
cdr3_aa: CASSQWQGARGELFF
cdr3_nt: TGCGCCAGCAGCCAATGGCAGGGGGCACGTGGGGAGCTGTTTTTT

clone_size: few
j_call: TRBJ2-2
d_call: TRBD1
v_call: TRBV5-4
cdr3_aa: CASSMTGGDTGELFF
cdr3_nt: TGTGCCAGCAGCATGACAGGGGGGGACACCGGGGAGCTGTTTTTT

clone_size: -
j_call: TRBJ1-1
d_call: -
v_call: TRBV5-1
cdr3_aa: CASSLVGGRTEAFF
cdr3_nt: TGCGCCAGCAGCTTGGTGGGAGGGAGAACTGAAGCTTTCTTT

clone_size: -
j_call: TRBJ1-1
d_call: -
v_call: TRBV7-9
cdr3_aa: CASSSNTEAFF
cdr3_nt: TGTGCCAGCAGCTCAAACACTGAAGCTTTCTTT

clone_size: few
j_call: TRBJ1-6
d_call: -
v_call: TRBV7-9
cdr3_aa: CASSPGQGSTGSPLHF
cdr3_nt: TGTGCCAGCAGTCCCGGGCAGGGATCAACGGGTTCACCCCTCCACTTT

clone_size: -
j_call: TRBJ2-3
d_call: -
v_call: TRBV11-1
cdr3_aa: CASSLGEASTDTQYF
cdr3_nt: TGTGCCAGCAGCTTGGGCGAAGCTAGCACAGATACGCAGTATTTT

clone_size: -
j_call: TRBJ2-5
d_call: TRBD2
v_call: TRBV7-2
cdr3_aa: CASSLTSGGSRETQYF
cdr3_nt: TGTGCCAGCAGTTTGACTAGCGGGGGTTCTCGAGAGACCCAGTACTTC

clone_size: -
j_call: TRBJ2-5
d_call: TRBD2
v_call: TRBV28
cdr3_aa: CASRRAGGETQYF
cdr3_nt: TGTGCCAGCAGGAGAGCGGGGGGGGAGACCCAGTACTTC

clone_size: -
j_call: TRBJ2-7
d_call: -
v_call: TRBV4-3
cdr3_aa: CASSQDLQGAYEQYF
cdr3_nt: TGCGCCAGCAGCCAAGATCTCCAGGGCGCCTACGAGCAGTACTTC

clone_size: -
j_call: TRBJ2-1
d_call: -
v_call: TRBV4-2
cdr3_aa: CASSVDSLSSYNEQFF
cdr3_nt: TGTGCCAGCAGCGTGGACAGTCTCAGCTCCTACAATGAGCAGTTCTTC

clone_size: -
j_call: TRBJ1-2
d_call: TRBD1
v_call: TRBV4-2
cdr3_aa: CASSPPGQGSHGYTF
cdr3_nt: TGTGCCAGCAGCCCGCCGGGACAGGGATCTCATGGCTACACCTTC

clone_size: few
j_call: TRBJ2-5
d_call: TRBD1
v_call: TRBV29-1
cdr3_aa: CSVEGAASGGAHETQYF
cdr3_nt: TGCAGCGTGGAAGGGGCGGCTTCAGGGGGCGCCCACGAGACCCAGTACTTC

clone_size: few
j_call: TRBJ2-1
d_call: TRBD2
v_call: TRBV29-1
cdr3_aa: CSGGGGWGSSYNEQFF
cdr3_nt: TGCAGCGGGGGGGGAGGTTGGGGAAGCTCCTACAATGAGCAGTTCTTC

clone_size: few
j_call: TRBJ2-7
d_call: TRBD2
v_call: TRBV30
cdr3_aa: CAWTSGSYEQYF
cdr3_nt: TGTGCCTGGACTAGCGGGTCCTACGAGCAGTACTTC

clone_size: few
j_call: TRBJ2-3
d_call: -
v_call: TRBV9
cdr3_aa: CASSVPWRAPLDTQYF
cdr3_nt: TGTGCCAGCAGCGTACCTTGGAGGGCCCCGCTAGATACGCAGTATTTT

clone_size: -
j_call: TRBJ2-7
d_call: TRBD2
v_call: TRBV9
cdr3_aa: CASSVTSGSHEQYF
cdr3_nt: TGTGCCAGCAGCGTGACTAGCGGGAGTCACGAGCAGTACTTC

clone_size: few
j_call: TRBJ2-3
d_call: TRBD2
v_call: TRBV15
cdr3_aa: CATSAIAGETDTQYF
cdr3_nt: TGTGCCACCAGTGCGATAGCGGGAGAAACAGATACGCAGTATTTT

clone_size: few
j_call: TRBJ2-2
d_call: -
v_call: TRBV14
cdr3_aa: CASSQVSRGTGELFF
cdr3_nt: TGTGCCAGCAGCCAAGTGTCGAGGGGGACCGGGGAGCTGTTTTTT

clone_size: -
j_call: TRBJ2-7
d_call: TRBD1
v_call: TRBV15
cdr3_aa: CATSSRDRGYEQYF
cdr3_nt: TGTGCCACCAGCAGCAGGGACAGGGGTTACGAGCAGTACTTC

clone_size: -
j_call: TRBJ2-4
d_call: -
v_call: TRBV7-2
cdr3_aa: CASIPLGGYIQYF
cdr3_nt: TGTGCCAGCATCCCCCTGGGGGGTTACATTCAGTACTTC

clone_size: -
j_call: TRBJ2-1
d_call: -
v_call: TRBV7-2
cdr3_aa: CASSRPYRVGEQFF
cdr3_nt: TGTGCCAGCAGCCGTCCCTACAGGGTTGGTGAGCAGTTCTTC